This TCR beta chain was sequenced during a study of OX40 agonist ivuxolimab in advanced cancers. The assay was immunoSEQ multiplex PCR, and TCRdb's table has in-frame clones only and misses some. This sample yields 70,000 to 90,000 clones, of which 70% to 90% are seen a single time; around 2% belongs to the top ten. This CDR3 spans 16 amino acids. Germline CDR1 is SGHVS and CDR2 is FNYEAQ. Trimming took 5 bases from V and 6 from J, leaving 20 bases between them. The V call is TRBV7-6, the J call TRBJ2-1; the D gene is possibly TRBD2 (6 bases). This specimen consisted of CD4+ or CD8+ T cells sorted from blood, obtained in a trial of the OX40 agonist ivuxolimab. The receptor was isolated from an adult with an advanced solid tumor such as melanoma, head and neck, liver or kidney cancer. The CDR3 is CASSSPIAGTVNEQFF. The CDR3 DNA sequence: TGTGCCAGCAGCAGCCCTATAGCAGGGACTGTCAATGAGCAGTTCTTC.